Below, 26 T cell receptor beta chains from the same sample are listed, as sequenced in a study of shared clonotypes between healthy human individuals. The protocol was immunoSEQ multiplex PCR, while the TCRdb copy is restricted to in-frame clones and leaves out a portion. The table lists some 630,000 clones, about two thirds of them singletons. Material: memory CD4+ T cells sorted from blood. Documented subset: CD45RA-negative fraction. The receptors here all came from a woman in her thirties in good health.

V is TRBV5-1 and J is TRBJ2-1, with 11 bases aligning to TRBD2. Looked up from germline, CDR1 is SGHRS and CDR2 is YFSETQ. Unmatched junction bases numbered 9, after V lost 0 bases and J lost 4 bases. The CDR3 totals 18 residues. The CDR3 DNA follows: TGCGCCAGCAGCTTGGGCCTAGCGGGGGGCAGTTGGTACAATGAGCAGTTCTTC. It is translated as CASSLGLAGGSWYNEQFF.

The V and J genes are TRBV5-1 and TRBJ2-3; 15 bases align to TRBD2. Looked up from germline, CDR1 is SGHRS and CDR2 is YFSETQ. The V gene end was trimmed by 4 bases and the J gene end by 5 bases; junction bases not matched to a gene: 5. This CDR3 has 16 amino acids. In nucleotides, the CDR3 is TGCGCCAGCAGCCAGGGACTAGCGGGAGGCGGAGATACGCAGTATTTT. Translation gives CASSQGLAGGGDTQYF.

This clone was found many times. This chain uses TRBV28 with TRBJ1-5, with D uncertain. V was clipped by 4 bases and J by 0 bases, with 10 bases between them. Per the germline V gene, CDR1 is MDHEN and CDR2 is SYDVKM. The CDR3 is 15 residues long. CDR3 loop: CASSYGLYSNQPQHF. The CDR3 region has the DNA TGTGCCAGCAGTTATGGACTCTATAGCAATCAGCCCCAGCATTTT.

This sequence joins TRBV7-9 and TRBJ2-3; D possibly corresponds to TRBD2 (5 bases). V was clipped by 5 bases and J by 6 bases, with 12 bases between them. This CDR3 is 13 amino acids long. Germline lookup yields CDR1 SEHNR and CDR2 FQNEAQ (reference sequence). CDR3 sequence: CASSTRGIDTQYF. The CDR3 DNA reads TGTGCCAGCAGCACCCGGGGAATCGATACGCAGTATTTT.

This clone was detected only once. V usage is TRBV30 and J usage is TRBJ2-5; the match to TRBD2 covers 8 bases. The J call may be in error: the DNA end matches TRBJ2-7 better. The germline CDR1 and CDR2 sequences are GTSNPN and SVGIG (reference sequence). The CDR3 contains 14 residues. Here the CDR3 reads CAWRTGRDFYEQYF. CDR3 bases: TGTGCCTGGAGGACCGGGAGGGACTTCTACGAGCAGTACTTC.

A remark on this clone: Relative to the germline gene, one junction end is altered; a read error may explain this. The CDR3 bases are TGTGCCAGCTCACTTGGGGCCTCCCACAATGAGCAGTTCTTC. This codes for CASSLGASHNEQFF. The chain uses TRBV18 and TRBJ2-1; maybe TRBD1 (5 bases). CDR1 is KGHSH and CDR2 is LQKENI in the germline V gene. The CDR3 loop spans 14 amino acids.

This chain connects TRBV5-2 to TRBJ2-5. TRBV5-2 is classified as a pseudogene. The CDR3 runs 15 residues. Here the CDR3 reads CASSVEGSPRETQYF. In DNA, the CDR3 is TGTGCCAGCAGCGTAGAAGGTAGTCCCCGGGAGACCCAGTACTTC.

The gene calls are TRBV6-5 and TRBJ1-3; the D is unclear. V shed 5 bases and J shed 3 bases, with 11 bases lying between them. CDR1 is MNHEY and CDR2 is SVGAGI in the germline V gene. The CDR3 length is 14 residues. The CDR3 DNA follows: TGTGCCAGCAGTACCGGAGGTGTTGGAAACACCATATATTTT. Amino acid sequence: CASSTGGVGNTIYF.

The rearrangement joins TRBV19 to TRBJ1-2, with D uncertain. This CDR3 is 12 amino acids long. The germline V and J ends were trimmed by 3 bases and 2 bases, with 4 bases remaining between them. CDR1 is LNHDA, CDR2 SQIVND, per germline (reference sequence). The CDR3 sequence: CASSILNYGYTF. In DNA form, the CDR3 reads TGTGCCAGTAGTATCCTCAACTATGGCTACACCTTC.

This clone was found a few times. The chain has TRBV28 and TRBJ2-6; 7 positions match TRBD1. The germline V gene encodes CDR1 MDHEN and CDR2 SYDVKM. The CDR3 sequence is 17 residues long. J was trimmed by 0 bases and V by 6 bases; bases with no gene match: 8. This chain's CDR3 is CASSPGTAVSGANVLTF. In DNA, the CDR3 is TGTGCCAGCAGCCCCGGGACAGCCGTCTCTGGGGCCAACGTCCTGACTTTC.

V is TRBV6-6 and J is TRBJ2-3, with no clear D. This CDR3 is built from 15 residues. Trimming left V 6 bases short and J 1 base short, with 14 bases between. Germline assignment: CDR1 MNHNY and CDR2 SVGAGI (reference sequence). The DNA for the CDR3 is TGTGCCAGCAGCAAACCTGGAGAAGGCACAGATACGCAGTATTTT. Translated: CASSKPGEGTDTQYF.

V is TRBV5-1 and J is TRBJ2-5, with 13 bases aligning to TRBD2. Looked up from germline, CDR1 is SGHRS and CDR2 is YFSETQ. The trim removed 4 bases at V and 1 base at J, leaving 10 bases unmatched. The CDR3 covers 18 residues. This CDR3 is CASSPGLAGRGRQETQYF. CDR3 nucleotide sequence: TGCGCCAGCAGCCCGGGACTAGCGGGAAGAGGGCGCCAAGAGACCCAGTACTTC.

In its sample, this clone was seen many times. The chain recombines TRBV30 with TRBJ1-1, with D tentatively TRBD1 (6 bases). Germline values: CDR1 GTSNPN, CDR2 SVGIG (reference sequence). The CDR3 length is 13 residues. V lost 0 bases and J 4 bases, leaving 9 bases between the germline ends. The CDR3 spells CAWSVQGSTEAFF. CDR3 in DNA: TGTGCCTGGAGTGTACAGGGCTCCACTGAAGCTTTCTTT.

The V gene is TRBV29-1, the J gene TRBJ2-3; 7 nucleotides agree with TRBD2. This CDR3 has 14 residues. The V and J ends lost 4 bases and 2 bases, in that order; junction bases with no gene match: 6. Germline values: CDR1 SQVTM, CDR2 ANQGSEA. CDR3 sequence: CSVVLRDYTDTQYF. In nucleotides, the CDR3 is TGCAGCGTTGTCCTCCGGGACTACACAGATACGCAGTATTTT.

This chain links TRBV7-7 with TRBJ1-2; the D is unclear. The CDR3 totals 14 residues. Germline CDR1 and CDR2: SSHAT and FNYEAQ (reference sequence). Trimming took 10 bases from V and 6 from J, leaving 21 bases between them. The CDR3 region has the DNA TGTGCCAACCTGGAGGCGATCCGCTGGGATGGCTACACCTTC. Translation: CANLEAIRWDGYTF.

V is TRBV5-1 and J is TRBJ1-1; no clear D. This CDR3 is 14 amino acids long. In germline, CDR1 is SGHRS, CDR2 YFSETQ. V shed 4 bases and J shed 4 bases, with 14 bases lying between them. In DNA, the CDR3 is TGCGCCAGCAGCCTCCAGGCGGTCGGCACTGAAGCTTTCTTT. It encodes CASSLQAVGTEAFF.

The sample holds a few counts of this clone. The sample holds other DNA sequences that translate to the same CDR3. The genes are TRBV5-1 and TRBJ1-2; D is unresolved. Per germline, CDR1 SGHRS and CDR2 YFSETQ. This CDR3 has 13 amino acids. Trimming shortened V by 1 base and J by 7 bases, and 11 bases separated the two germline ends. The CDR3 region has the DNA TGCGCCAGCAGCTTGAGTTCAGACGCTGGCTACACCTTC. Its translation is CASSLSSDAGYTF.

This chain uses TRBV10-3 with TRBJ1-3, with D hard to call. CDR3 size: 11 residues. Germline V gene sequence: CDR1 ENHRY, CDR2 SYGVKD. CDR3 in DNA: TGTGGCGGCGGATCTGGAAACACCATATATTTT. Its translation: CGGGSGNTIYF.

V usage is TRBV29-1 and J usage is TRBJ2-2, with TRBD1 matching 9 bases. Germline V lookup: CDR1 SQVTM, CDR2 ANQGSEA. With 4 bases clipped from V and 3 bases from J, the junction kept 6 bases outside the gene matches. The CDR3 consists of 15 residues. The CDR3 region is CSVARDRVDTGELFF. CDR3 DNA sequence: TGCAGCGTTGCCAGGGACAGGGTGGACACCGGGGAGCTGTTTTTT.

This clone turned up a few times. This chain joins TRBV28 and TRBJ1-2; D is unresolved. CDR1 is MDHEN, CDR2 SYDVKM, per germline. V dropped 2 bases and J dropped 1 base, with 5 bases sitting between them. The CDR3 length is 13 residues. The DNA of the CDR3 is TGTGCCAGCAGTTTAAACAATAACTATGGCTACACCTTC. It codes for CASSLNNNYGYTF.

The chain is built from TRBV6-6 and TRBJ2-3; maybe TRBD1 (5 bases). Germline V gives CDR1 MNHNY, CDR2 SVGAGI (reference sequence). The V end lost 6 bases, the J end lost 5 bases, and 18 bases lay between the germline ends. CDR3 length: 15 residues. The CDR3 bases are TGTGCCAGCAGGAGAGACAGCTCGACGGGAGATACGCAGTATTTT. Residues: CASRRDSSTGDTQYF.

This chain links TRBV5-8 with TRBJ2-5; no firm D call. This CDR3 is built from 13 residues. Germline loops: CDR1 SGHTS, CDR2 YDEGEE. Trimming removed 0 bases from V and 4 bases from J, with 7 bases in between. As DNA, the CDR3 is TGTGCCAGCAGCTTGGTTCAGTTAGAGACCCAGTACTTC. Translated: CASSLVQLETQYF. The whole variable domain, remainder taken from reference TRBV5-8 and TRBJ2-5, is EAGVTQSPTHLIKTRGQQATLRCSPISGHTSVYWYQQALGLGLQFLLWYDEGEERNRGNFPPRFSGRQFPNYSSELNVNALELEDSALYLCASSLVQLETQYFGPGTRLLVL.

The genes are TRBV5-8 and TRBJ2-5, with 7 bases identical to TRBD1. CDR1 and CDR2 (germline): SGHTS, YDEGEE. Germline trimming cut 7 bases from V and 4 bases from J; bases unmatched to any gene: 7. CDR3 length: 13 amino acids. The CDR3 DNA sequence: TGTGCCAGCCTCGCCAGGGGGTCAGAGACCCAGTACTTC. It encodes CASLARGSETQYF.

In its sample, this clone was seen once. The chain couples TRBV11-2 to TRBJ2-5; D might be TRBD2 (5 bases). CDR1 and CDR2 from the germline V gene are SGHAT and FQNNGV. V shed 10 bases and J shed 1 base, with 13 bases lying between them. The CDR3 runs to 13 residues. Written as DNA, the CDR3 is TGTGCCACCTCGGACTGGCTCCAAGAGACCCAGTACTTC. This encodes CATSDWLQETQYF.

The chain combines TRBV29-1 with TRBJ2-7; the D is unclear. Germline CDR1 is SQVTM and CDR2 is ANQGSEA. The germline V and J ends were trimmed by 1 base and 4 bases, with 11 bases remaining between them. The CDR3 sequence is 13 residues long. CDR3 bases: TGCAGCGTTGAAGCCCAGCCCGAATACGAGCAGTACTTC. Protein sequence: CSVEAQPEYEQYF.

This sequence joins TRBV28 and TRBJ2-3; TRBD2 matches at 9 bases. With 3 bases clipped from V and 6 bases from J, the junction kept 13 bases outside the gene matches. This CDR3 is 17 amino acids long. CDR1 is MDHEN and CDR2 is SYDVKM in the germline V gene. This CDR3 reads CASSFAAAGGPQDTQYF. The CDR3 coding sequence is TGTGCCAGCAGTTTCGCCGCAGCGGGAGGCCCTCAGGATACGCAGTATTTT.